These 7 T cell receptor beta chains came from one sample sequenced in a study of shared clonotypes between healthy human individuals. Data came from immunoSEQ multiplex PCR; TCRdb stores just in-frame clones and leaves some out. The sample records about 79,000 clones, about 64% being singletons. The sample taken for sequencing was memory CD8+ T cells sorted from blood. The subset is: CD45RO+ cells pooled with CCR7-negative TemRA cells. The receptors originated from a man under 40 in good health.

This clone is labeled as medium-sized. The sample has other DNA sequences that encode this CDR3 too. V gene TRBV11-2 combines with J gene TRBJ2-7; D perhaps matches TRBD1 (5 bases). Germline CDR1 is SGHAT and CDR2 is FQNNGV. The CDR3 runs to 15 residues. V dropped 0 bases and J dropped 0 bases, with 9 bases sitting between them. The chain's CDR3 is CASSLEGDSSYEQYF. CDR3 in DNA: TGTGCCAGCAGCTTAGAAGGGGATAGCTCCTACGAGCAGTACTTC.

The chain has TRBV7-6 and TRBJ1-1, with D possibly matching TRBD1 (6 bases). Trimming stripped 5 bases from V and 0 bases from J, with 10 bases between. This CDR3 comprises 14 residues. Germline V gene data show CDR1 as SGHVS and CDR2 as FNYEAQ. Here the CDR3 reads CASSPTGMNTEAFF. The CDR3 bases are TGTGCCAGCAGCCCGACAGGTATGAACACTGAAGCTTTCTTT.

This clone was detected once. CDR3 region: CASGRAGQSRANVLTF. In nucleotides, the CDR3 is TGTGCTAGTGGTAGGGCAGGACAAAGTCGGGCCAACGTCCTGACTTTC. The chain uses TRBV12-5 and TRBJ2-6, with TRBD1 as a possible D gene (5 bases). V was cut by 5 bases and J by 5 bases, with 16 bases left in between. The CDR3 consists of 16 residues. CDR1 and CDR2 (germline): LGHNT, FRNRAP.

This clone was seen a handful of times. The chain links TRBV5-8 to TRBJ1-5; TRBD1 is a possible D gene (5 bases). The CDR3 has 14 amino acids. Looked up from germline, CDR1 is SGHTS and CDR2 is YDEGEE. Trimming left V 5 bases short and J 4 bases short, with 13 bases between. CDR3 in amino acids: CASRLDQGNQPQHF. The CDR3 DNA is TGTGCCAGCAGACTGGACCAGGGTAATCAGCCCCAGCATTTT.

The chain is built from TRBV5-1 and TRBJ2-2, with a weak D call TRBD1 (5 bases). Trimming removed 4 bases at V and 0 bases at J, with 10 bases between. Germline CDR1 and CDR2: SGHRS and YFSETQ. The CDR3 consists of 15 residues. CDR3 nucleotides: TGCGCCAGCAGCCGACAGACCCCGAACACCGGGGAGCTGTTTTTT. Its protein is CASSRQTPNTGELFF.

The J gene is TRBJ1-2, the V gene TRBV9; TRBD1 aligns across 7 bases. Germline V gene lookup returns CDR1 SGDLS and CDR2 YYNGEE. The V gene end was trimmed by 4 bases and the J gene end by 10 bases; junction bases not matched to a gene: 13. This CDR3 is 14 amino acids long. In DNA form, the CDR3 reads TGTGCCAGCAGCCCCCGGGACAGACTCTTCCACTACACCTTC. Its translation is CASSPRDRLFHYTF.

This clone was picked up many times. The chain is built from TRBV5-4 and TRBJ2-5; D not resolved. The germline V gene has CDR1 SGHNT and CDR2 YYREEE (reference sequence). CDR3 length equals 12 residues. Trimming took off 4 bases at V and 2 bases at J, with 6 bases between the two ends. CDR3 sequence (DNA): TGTGCCAGCAGCAACGAACAAGAGACCCAGTACTTC. This gives the protein CASSNEQETQYF.